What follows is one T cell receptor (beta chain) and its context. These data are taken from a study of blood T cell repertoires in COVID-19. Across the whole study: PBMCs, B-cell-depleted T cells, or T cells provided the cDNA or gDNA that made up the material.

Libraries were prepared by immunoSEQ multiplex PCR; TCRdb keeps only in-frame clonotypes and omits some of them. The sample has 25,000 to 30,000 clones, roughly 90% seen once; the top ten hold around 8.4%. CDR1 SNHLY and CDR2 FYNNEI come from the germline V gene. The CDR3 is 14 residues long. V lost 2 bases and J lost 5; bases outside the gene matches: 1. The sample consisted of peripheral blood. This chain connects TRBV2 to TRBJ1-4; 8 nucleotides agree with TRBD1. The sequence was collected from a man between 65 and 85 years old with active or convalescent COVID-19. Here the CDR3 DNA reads TGTGCCAGCAGTGAACGGACAGGGAATGAAAAACTGTTTTTT. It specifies CASSERTGNEKLFF.